The clone carrying this TCR beta chain was detected only a few times. Amplification by 5'RACE using constant-segment primers produced TCR alpha and TCR beta cDNA libraries that carried sample barcodes and UMIs. From the 5' RACE reads, TCRdb called clonotypes with MiXCR, one entry per CDR3 protein. The sample includes roughly 170,000 distinct CDR3 sequences, 18% of them seen just once. The data stem from a study of T-cell memory formation after mild COVID-19. Germline CDR1 and CDR2: SEHNR and FQNEAQ (reference sequence). The V gene lost 7 bases and the J gene lost 2 bases, with 8 bases spanning the gap. The CDR3 runs to 12 residues.

The V call is TRBV7-9, the J call TRBJ1-1; no reliable D call. The TCR was taken from a man aged 18 to 29 who had mild COVID-19 (a few samples of this study predate the infection). Cell type and time point are not known. Sequenced sample: PBMCs or a T cell subset sorted from them (not recorded which). The CDR3 is CASNLQNTEAFF. The CDR3 DNA follows: TGTGCCAGCAACCTACAAAACACTGAAGCTTTCTTT.